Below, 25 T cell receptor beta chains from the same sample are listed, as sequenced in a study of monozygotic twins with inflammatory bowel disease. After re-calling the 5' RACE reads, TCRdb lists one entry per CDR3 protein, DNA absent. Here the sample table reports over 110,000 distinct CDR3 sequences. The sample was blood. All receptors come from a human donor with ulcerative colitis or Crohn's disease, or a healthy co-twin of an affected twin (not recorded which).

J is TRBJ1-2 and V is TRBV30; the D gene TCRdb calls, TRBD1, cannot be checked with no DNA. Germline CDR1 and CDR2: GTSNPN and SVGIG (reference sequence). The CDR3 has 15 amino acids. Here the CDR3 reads CAWMGGGRPNYGYTF.

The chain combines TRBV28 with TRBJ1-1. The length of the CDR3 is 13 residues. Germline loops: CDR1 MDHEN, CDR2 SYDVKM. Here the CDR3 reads CASHLAGNTEAFF.

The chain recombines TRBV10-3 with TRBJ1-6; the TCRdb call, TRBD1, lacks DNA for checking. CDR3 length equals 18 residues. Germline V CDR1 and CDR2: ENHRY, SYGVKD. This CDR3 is CAISESPSRDGYNSPLHF.

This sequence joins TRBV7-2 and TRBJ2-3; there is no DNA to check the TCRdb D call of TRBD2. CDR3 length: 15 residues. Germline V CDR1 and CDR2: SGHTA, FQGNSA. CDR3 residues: CASSPRRGKTDTQYF.

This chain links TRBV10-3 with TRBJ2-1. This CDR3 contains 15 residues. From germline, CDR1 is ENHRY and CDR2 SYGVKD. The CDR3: CAISESIMGYNEQFF.

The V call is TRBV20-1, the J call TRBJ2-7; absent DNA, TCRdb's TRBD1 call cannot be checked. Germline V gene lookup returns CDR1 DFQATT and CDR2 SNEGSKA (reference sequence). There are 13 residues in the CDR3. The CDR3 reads CSAHDRLDYEQYF.

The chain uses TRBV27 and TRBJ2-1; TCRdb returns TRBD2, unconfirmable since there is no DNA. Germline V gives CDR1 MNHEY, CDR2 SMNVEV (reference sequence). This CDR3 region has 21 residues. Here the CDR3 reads CASSLFGLAGGQLGGTNEQFF.

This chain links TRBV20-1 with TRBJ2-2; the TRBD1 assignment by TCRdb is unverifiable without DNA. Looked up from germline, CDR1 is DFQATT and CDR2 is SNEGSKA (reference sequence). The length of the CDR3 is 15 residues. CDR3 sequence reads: CSAGKGQANTGELFF.

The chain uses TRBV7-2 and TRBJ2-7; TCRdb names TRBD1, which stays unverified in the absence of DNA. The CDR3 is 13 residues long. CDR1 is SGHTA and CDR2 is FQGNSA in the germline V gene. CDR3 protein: CASSSTRQYEQYF.

The chain's CDR3 is CASSVVLAADTQYF. This sequence joins TRBV9 and TRBJ2-3. The germline CDR1 and CDR2 sequences are SGDLS and YYNGEE. This CDR3 spans 14 amino acids.

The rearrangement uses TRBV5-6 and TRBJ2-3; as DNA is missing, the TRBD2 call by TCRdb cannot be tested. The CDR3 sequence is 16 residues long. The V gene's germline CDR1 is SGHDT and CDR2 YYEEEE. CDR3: CASSSGTSRSTDTQYF. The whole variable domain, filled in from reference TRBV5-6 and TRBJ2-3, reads DAGVTQSPTHLIKTRGQQVTLRCSPKSGHDTVSWYQQALGQGPQFIFQYYEEEERQRGNFPDRFSGHQFPNYSSELNVNALLLGDSALYLCASSSGTSRSTDTQYFGPGTRLTVL.

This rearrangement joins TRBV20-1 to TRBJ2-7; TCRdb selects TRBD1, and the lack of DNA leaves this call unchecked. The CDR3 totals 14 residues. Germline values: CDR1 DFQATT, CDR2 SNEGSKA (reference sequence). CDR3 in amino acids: CSASWDRAVSEQYF.

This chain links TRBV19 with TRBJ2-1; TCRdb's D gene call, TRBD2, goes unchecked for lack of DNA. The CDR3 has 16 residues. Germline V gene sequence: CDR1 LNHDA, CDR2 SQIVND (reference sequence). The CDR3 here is CASSLPSGLLYNEQFF.

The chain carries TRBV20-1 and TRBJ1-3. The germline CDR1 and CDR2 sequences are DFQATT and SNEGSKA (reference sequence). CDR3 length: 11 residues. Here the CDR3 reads CSASFRNTIYF.

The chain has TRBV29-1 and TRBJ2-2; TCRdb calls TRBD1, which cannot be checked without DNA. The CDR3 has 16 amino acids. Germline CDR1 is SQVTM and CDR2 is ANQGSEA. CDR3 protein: CSVGPGQGVEAGELFF.

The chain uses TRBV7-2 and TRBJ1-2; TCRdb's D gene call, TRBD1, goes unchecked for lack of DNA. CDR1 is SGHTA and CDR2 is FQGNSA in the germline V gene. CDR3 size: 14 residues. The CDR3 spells CASSFQGGDYGYTF. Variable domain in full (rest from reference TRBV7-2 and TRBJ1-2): GAGVSQSPSNKVTEKGKDVELRCDPISGHTALYWYRQSLGQGLEFLIYFQGNSAPDKSGLPSDRFSAERTGGSVSTLTIQRTQQEDSAVYLCASSFQGGDYGYTFGSGTRLTVV.

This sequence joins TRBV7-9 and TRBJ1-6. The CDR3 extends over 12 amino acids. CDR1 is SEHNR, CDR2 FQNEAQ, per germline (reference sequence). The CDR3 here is CASSRANGPLHF.

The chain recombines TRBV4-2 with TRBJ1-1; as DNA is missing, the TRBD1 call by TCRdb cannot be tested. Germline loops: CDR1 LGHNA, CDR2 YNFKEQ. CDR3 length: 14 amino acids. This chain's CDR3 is CASSRPGTDTEAFF.

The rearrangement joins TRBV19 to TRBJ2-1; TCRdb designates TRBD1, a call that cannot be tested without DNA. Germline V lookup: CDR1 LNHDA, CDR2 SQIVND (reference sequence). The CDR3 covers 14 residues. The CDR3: CASRESGLYNEQFF.

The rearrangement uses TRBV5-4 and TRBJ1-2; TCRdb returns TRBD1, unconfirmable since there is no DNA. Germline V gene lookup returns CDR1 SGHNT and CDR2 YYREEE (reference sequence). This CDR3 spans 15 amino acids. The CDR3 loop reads CASSFGTGTNYGYTF.

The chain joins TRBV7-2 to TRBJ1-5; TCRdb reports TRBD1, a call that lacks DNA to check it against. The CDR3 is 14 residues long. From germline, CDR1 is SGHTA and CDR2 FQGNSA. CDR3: CASSVTGGNQPQHF.

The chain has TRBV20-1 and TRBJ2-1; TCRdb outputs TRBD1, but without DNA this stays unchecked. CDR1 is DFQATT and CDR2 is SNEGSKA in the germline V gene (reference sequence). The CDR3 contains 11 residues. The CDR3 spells CSAMDRLEQFF.

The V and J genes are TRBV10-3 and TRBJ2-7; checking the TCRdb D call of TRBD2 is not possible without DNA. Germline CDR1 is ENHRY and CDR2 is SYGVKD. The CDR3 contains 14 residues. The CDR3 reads CAISEVGLVDEQYF.

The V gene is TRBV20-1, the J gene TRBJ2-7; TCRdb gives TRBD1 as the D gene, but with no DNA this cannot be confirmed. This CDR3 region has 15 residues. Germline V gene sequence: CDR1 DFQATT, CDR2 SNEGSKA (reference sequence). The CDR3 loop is CSAPMDWPGGYEQYF.

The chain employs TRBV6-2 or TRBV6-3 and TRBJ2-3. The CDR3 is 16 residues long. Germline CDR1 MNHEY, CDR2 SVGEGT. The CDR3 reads CASSYALPSGTDTQYF.